One and the same sample provided the 25 T cell receptor beta chains below, sequenced in a study of control samples from healthy donors and cancer patients. Clones were sequenced by immunoSEQ multiplex PCR, and TCRdb holds only the in-frame ones, with some missing. The table shows fewer than 300,000 clones, with roughly 87% occurring only once. The specimen was PBMCs. Every receptor here comes from a woman aged 55-70 years with lung cancer.

The V gene is TRBV5-4, the J gene TRBJ2-1; weak D call: TRBD1 (5 bases). The CDR3 consists of 12 residues. Trimming stripped 5 bases from V and 7 bases from J, with 10 bases between. Germline CDR1 and CDR2: SGHNT and YYREEE (reference sequence). CDR3: CASSNQGNEQFF. CDR3 in DNA: TGTGCCAGCAGTAATCAGGGTAATGAGCAGTTCTTC.

The chain uses TRBV21-1 and TRBJ1-1; the D call in the table, TRBD1, was not verified against the DNA. TRBV21-1 is marked as a pseudogene. This CDR3 has 15 amino acids. The CDR3 sequence is CASSNLIRGNTEAFF. The CDR3 DNA is TGTGCCAGCAGCAACCTAATCAGGGGAAACACTGAAGCTTTCTTT.

The V gene is TRBV5-1, the J gene TRBJ2-1; no clear D gene. This CDR3 is 16 amino acids long. Between the trimmed V and J ends, which lost 4 bases and 4 bases, there was a span of 18 bases. CDR1 is SGHRS and CDR2 is YFSETQ in the germline V gene. The CDR3 loop reads CASSPTTPMSYNEQFF. The CDR3 DNA sequence: TGCGCCAGCAGCCCCACTACGCCCATGTCTTACAATGAGCAGTTCTTC.

V is TRBV7-8 and J is TRBJ2-7; D is uncertain. Germline V gives CDR1 SGHVS, CDR2 FQNEAQ. The V gene lost 5 bases and the J gene lost 3 bases, with 5 bases spanning the gap. This CDR3 comprises 11 residues. CDR3 sequence (DNA): TGTGCCAGCAGCCTTTTCTACGAGCAGTACTTC. Translated: CASSLFYEQYF.

This clone occurred once. The chain combines TRBV7-9 with TRBJ2-1, with D perhaps being TRBD1 or TRBD2 (5 bases each). Looked up from germline, CDR1 is SEHNR and CDR2 is FQNEAQ (reference sequence). The CDR3 has 13 residues. Trimming cost V 2 bases and J 7 bases, with 9 bases left between them. The CDR3 DNA follows: TGTGCCAGCAGCTTACCCGAGGGGAATGAGCAGTTCTTC. This encodes CASSLPEGNEQFF.

The chain carries TRBV30 and TRBJ1-5; no definite D call. The germline V gene encodes CDR1 GTSNPN and CDR2 SVGIG (reference sequence). Between the trimmed V and J ends, which lost 0 bases and 0 bases, there was a span of 3 bases. The CDR3 runs to 13 residues. This CDR3 reads CAWSVHSNQPQHF. CDR3 nucleotides: TGTGCCTGGAGTGTCCATAGCAATCAGCCCCAGCATTTT.

The V gene is TRBV6-5, the J gene TRBJ1-6; 7 bases agree with TRBD1. The CDR3 runs to 15 residues. V lost 5 bases and J lost 7; bases outside the gene matches: 8. Per the germline V gene, CDR1 is MNHEY and CDR2 is SVGAGI. CDR3 region: CASSSPVGGNSPLHF. In nucleotides, the CDR3 is TGTGCCAGCAGTAGTCCGGTAGGGGGCAATTCACCCCTCCACTTT.

V usage is TRBV6-5 and J usage is TRBJ1-1, with 7 bases lining up with TRBD1. With V trimmed by 8 bases and J by 1 base, 7 bases remained unmatched. Germline V gene lookup returns CDR1 MNHEY and CDR2 SVGAGI. The CDR3 has 14 amino acids. The DNA of the CDR3 is TGTGCCAGCGACCCAGGGGGGGGGAACACTGAAGCTTTCTTT. Residues: CASDPGGGNTEAFF.

This chain joins TRBV6-5 and TRBJ1-2; D perhaps matches TRBD1 (5 bases). V was trimmed by 8 bases and J by 8 bases, leaving 18 bases between them. Per the germline V gene, CDR1 is MNHEY and CDR2 is SVGAGI. CDR3 length: 13 amino acids. The CDR3 DNA reads TGTGCCAGCCGATTAGGGCAGGGCGGGGGCTACACCTTC. This sequence encodes CASRLGQGGGYTF.

The chain recombines TRBV7-9 with TRBJ1-1, with TRBD1 matching over 11 bases. V lost 5 bases, J lost 4 bases, and 9 bases stayed unmatched. The CDR3 extends over 16 amino acids. Germline V gene data show CDR1 as SEHNR and CDR2 as FQNEAQ (reference sequence). The CDR3 spells CASSDYGGTGGTEAFF. In DNA form, the CDR3 reads TGTGCCAGCAGCGATTATGGGGGGACAGGGGGCACTGAAGCTTTCTTT.

This clone came up a few times. The chain has TRBV18 and TRBJ1-1; the match to TRBD1 covers 8 bases. Germline CDR1 reads KGHSH; CDR2 reads LQKENI. The CDR3 length is 15 residues. Unmatched junction bases numbered 7, after V lost 3 bases and J lost 4 bases. CDR3 sequence (DNA): TGTGCCAGCTCACCGGTCGGGACAGGATCCACTGAAGCTTTCTTT. As protein: CASSPVGTGSTEAFF.

V is TRBV7-8 and J is TRBJ2-1, with a weak D call TRBD2 (5 bases). This CDR3 has 15 amino acids. Germline V gives CDR1 SGHVS, CDR2 FQNEAQ. The V and J ends lost 5 bases and 1 base respectively, with 12 bases between them. The CDR3 sequence: CASSPTGGSYNEQFF. The CDR3 coding sequence is TGTGCCAGCAGCCCCACTGGAGGTTCCTACAATGAGCAGTTCTTC.

This chain links TRBV30 with TRBJ2-2; 9 nucleotides agree with TRBD2. The junction had 3 bases not matched to a gene; V was cut back by 3 bases and J by 4 bases. CDR3 length equals 14 residues. The V gene's germline CDR1 is GTSNPN and CDR2 SVGIG (reference sequence). CDR3: CAWREAGGTGELFF. CDR3 sequence (DNA): TGTGCCTGGAGGGAAGCGGGAGGCACCGGGGAGCTGTTTTTT.

CDR3 in amino acids: CASSTVGVSFF. In DNA form, the CDR3 reads TGTGCCAGCAGCACAGTGGGGGTTTCTTTCTTT. The chain joins TRBV7-2 to TRBJ1-1; the D gene is possibly TRBD1 (5 bases). The CDR3 is 11 amino acids. The germline V gene encodes CDR1 SGHTA and CDR2 FQGNSA. V was clipped by 5 bases and J by 12 bases, with 13 bases between them.

The V gene is TRBV15, the J gene TRBJ1-4; D call uncertain. Trimming removed 0 bases at V and 3 bases at J, with 17 bases between. CDR3 size: 18 residues. The V gene's germline CDR1 is LNHNV and CDR2 YYDKDF (reference sequence). The CDR3 loop is CATSREVARTASNEKLFF. The CDR3 DNA follows: TGTGCCACCAGCAGAGAAGTGGCCCGGACGGCCTCTAATGAAAAACTGTTTTTT.

The V call is TRBV4-2, the J call TRBJ2-3; D is tentatively TRBD1 or TRBD2 (5 bases each). V lost 2 bases to trimming and J lost 2 bases, with 29 bases between them. CDR1 is LGHNA, CDR2 YNFKEQ, per germline. The CDR3 totals 21 residues. Here the CDR3 reads CASSQMGRLARRTQVTDTQYF. CDR3 DNA sequence: TGTGCCAGCAGCCAAATGGGACGTCTAGCCCGGAGGACACAGGTCACAGATACGCAGTATTTT.

The V gene is TRBV28, the J gene TRBJ1-6; D is possibly TRBD1 (6 bases). The CDR3 totals 13 residues. The V gene lost 4 bases and the J gene lost 8 bases, with 9 bases spanning the gap. Germline values: CDR1 MDHEN, CDR2 SYDVKM. As DNA, the CDR3 is TGTGCCAGCAGTTACAGGGTTGATTCACCCCTCCACTTT. This sequence encodes CASSYRVDSPLHF. The whole variable domain, filled in from reference TRBV28 and TRBJ1-6, reads DVKVTQSSRYLVKRTGEKVFLECVQDMDHENMFWYRQDPGLGLRLIYFSYDVKMKEKGDIPEGYSVSREKKERFSLILESASTNQTSMYLCASSYRVDSPLHFGNGTRLTVT.

The chain carries TRBV27 and TRBJ1-5; D unclear. Germline V gene sequence: CDR1 MNHEY, CDR2 SMNVEV (reference sequence). The CDR3 contains 12 residues. With 5 bases removed from V and 4 bases from J, the gap between germline ends came to 6 bases. The CDR3 loop reads CASSPGNQPQHF. CDR3 DNA sequence: TGTGCCAGCAGTCCTGGAAATCAGCCCCAGCATTTT.

A single count supports this clone. The chain is built from TRBV11-3 and TRBJ2-3, with 7 positions matching TRBD1. The V segment lost 4 bases and the J segment 6 bases; nucleotides outside the gene matches: 7. The CDR3 loop spans 14 amino acids. CDR1 is SGHNT and CDR2 is YENEEA in the germline V gene. CDR3 loop: CASSSHRGVDTQYF. CDR3 bases: TGTGCCAGCAGCTCCCACAGGGGAGTGGATACGCAGTATTTT. The whole variable domain, remainder taken from reference TRBV11-3 and TRBJ2-3, is EAGVVQSPRYKIIEKKQPVAFWCNPISGHNTLYWYLQNLGQGPELLIRYENEEAVDDSQLPKDRFSAERLKGVDSTLKIQPAELGDSAVYLCASSSHRGVDTQYFGPGTRLTVL.

The rearrangement uses TRBV2 and TRBJ2-7, with TRBD2 identical over 12 bases. V lost 6 bases to trimming and J lost 1 base; unmatched junction nucleotides: 4. Germline V gene lookup returns CDR1 SNHLY and CDR2 FYNNEI. The CDR3 totals 15 residues. Here the CDR3 reads CASSGLAGLSYEQYF. CDR3 DNA sequence: TGTGCCAGCAGCGGACTAGCGGGACTATCCTACGAGCAGTACTTC. The full variable domain, in which reference TRBV2 and TRBJ2-7 provide the parts outside the CDR3, is EPEVTQTPSHQVTQMGQEVILRCVPISNHLYFYWYRQILGQKVEFLVSFYNNEISEKSEIFDDQFSVERPDGSNFTLKIRSTKLEDSAMYFCASSGLAGLSYEQYFGPGTRLTVT.

This clone appeared a single time. This chain connects TRBV19 to TRBJ1-1; 8 bases are shared with TRBD1. CDR3 length: 13 residues. The ends lost 6 bases at V and 5 bases at J; junction bases unmatched: 5. Germline V gene data show CDR1 as LNHDA and CDR2 as SQIVND (reference sequence). The CDR3 coding sequence is TGTGCCAGTAGCCCAACAGGGGGGACTGAAGCTTTCTTT. Protein: CASSPTGGTEAFF. The entire variable domain, with the rest obtained from reference TRBV19 and TRBJ1-1, is as follows: DGGITQSPKYLFRKEGQNVTLSCEQNLNHDAMYWYRQDPGQGLRLIYYSQIVNDFQKGDIAEGYSVSREKKESFPLTVTSAQKNPTAFYLCASSPTGGTEAFFGQGTRLTVV.

The J gene is TRBJ2-7, the V gene TRBV21-1; the tabulated D call, TRBD1, remains unverified against the DNA. TRBV21-1 is a known pseudogene. The CDR3 consists of 12 residues. The CDR3 bases are TGTGCCAGCAGCCCCCAGGTTTACGAGCAGTACTTC. Encoded protein: CASSPQVYEQYF.

The genes are TRBV29-1 and TRBJ2-1, with 7 bases aligning to TRBD1. Germline loops: CDR1 SQVTM, CDR2 ANQGSEA. The CDR3 extends over 13 amino acids. J lost 6 bases, V lost 7 bases, and 9 bases had no gene match. For the CDR3, the DNA is TGCAGCGCCGAAAGGGCAGGGGGCAATGAGCAGTTCTTC. As protein: CSAERAGGNEQFF.

The chain couples TRBV9 to TRBJ2-2, with D possibly TRBD2 on 5 matching bases. Looked up from germline, CDR1 is SGDLS and CDR2 is YYNGEE. V was cut by 10 bases and J by 6 bases, with 13 bases left in between. The CDR3 contains 12 residues. The CDR3 nucleotides are TGTGCCTCTACCCTGCGGGCCGGGGAGCTGTTTTTT. Amino acids: CASTLRAGELFF.

The chain has TRBV10-3 and TRBJ1-6; D gene uncertain. This CDR3 has 13 amino acids. The V gene's germline CDR1 is ENHRY and CDR2 SYGVKD. V was clipped by 0 bases and J by 9 bases, with 6 bases between them. CDR3 residues: CAISESGGSPLHF. CDR3 nucleotide sequence: TGTGCCATCAGTGAGTCGGGAGGTTCACCCCTCCACTTT.